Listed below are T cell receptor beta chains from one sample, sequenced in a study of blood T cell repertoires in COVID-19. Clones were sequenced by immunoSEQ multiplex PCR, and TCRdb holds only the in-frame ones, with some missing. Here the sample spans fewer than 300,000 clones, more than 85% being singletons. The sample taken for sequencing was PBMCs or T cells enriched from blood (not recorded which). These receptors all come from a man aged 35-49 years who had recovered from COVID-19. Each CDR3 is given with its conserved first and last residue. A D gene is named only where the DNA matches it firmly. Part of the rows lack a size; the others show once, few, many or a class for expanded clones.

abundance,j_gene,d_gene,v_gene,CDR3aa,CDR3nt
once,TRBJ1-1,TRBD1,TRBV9,CASSAYRGRGGHTEAFF,TGTGCCAGCAGCGCCTACAGGGGGCGCGGAGGCCACACTGAAGCTTTCTTT
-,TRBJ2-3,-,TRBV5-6,CASSFPRHLGLTDTQYF,TGTGCCAGCAGCTTCCCAAGGCACCTGGGACTCACAGATACGCAGTATTTT
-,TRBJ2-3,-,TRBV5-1,CASSFGAGLGRLTDTQYF,TGCGCCAGCAGCTTTGGGGCGGGGCTGGGTCGACTCACAGATACGCAGTATTTT
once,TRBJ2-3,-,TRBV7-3,CASSFEGTDTQYF,TGTGCCAGCAGCTTCGAGGGAACAGATACGCAGTATTTT
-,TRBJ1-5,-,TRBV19,CASSQRLDRFLGQPQHF,TGTGCCAGTAGCCAAAGACTCGACAGGTTTCTAGGTCAGCCCCAGCATTTT
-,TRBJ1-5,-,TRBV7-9,CASSFDNNQPQHF,TGTGCCAGCAGCTTCGACAATAATCAGCCCCAGCATTTT
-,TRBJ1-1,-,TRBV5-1,CASSLQALNTEAFF,TGCGCCAGCAGCTTGCAGGCGTTGAACACTGAAGCTTTCTTT
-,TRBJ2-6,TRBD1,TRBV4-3,CASSRLVGGQGLGANVLTF,TGCGCCAGCAGCCGCCTAGTTGGGGGACAGGGGCTCGGGGCCAACGTCCTGACTTTC
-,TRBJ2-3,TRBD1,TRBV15,CATSRQPGQGPDTQYF,TGTGCCACCAGCCGGCAACCGGGACAGGGCCCCGATACGCAGTATTTT
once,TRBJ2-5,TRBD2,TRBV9,CASSVGRIAGIQETQYF,TGTGCCAGCAGCGTAGGTCGAATAGCGGGTATCCAAGAGACCCAGTACTTC
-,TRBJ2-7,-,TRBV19,CASSTSGLVSYEQYF,TGTGCCAGTAGTACCTCAGGTTTGGTATCCTACGAGCAGTACTTC
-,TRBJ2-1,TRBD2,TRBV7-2,CASSSNLAGGLVFF,TGTGCCAGCAGTTCCAATCTAGCGGGAGGGCTAGTATTCTTC
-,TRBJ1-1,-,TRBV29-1,CSVERGARRWGETNTEAFF,TGCAGCGTTGAACGGGGGGCTCGGCGTTGGGGCGAGACGAACACTGAAGCTTTCTTT
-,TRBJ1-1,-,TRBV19,CASSLYRRNTEAFF,TGTGCCAGTAGTTTATACAGGCGGAACACTGAAGCTTTCTTT
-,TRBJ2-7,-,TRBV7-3,CASSRNQGGEQYF,TGTGCCAGCAGCCGTAACCAGGGGGGCGAGCAGTACTTC
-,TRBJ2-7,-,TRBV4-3,CASSHGQLGSYEQYF,TGCGCCAGCAGCCATGGACAGTTGGGATCGTACGAGCAGTACTTC
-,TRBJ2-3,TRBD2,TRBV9,CASSVGGGRLFTDTQYF,TGTGCCAGCAGCGTAGGAGGCGGGAGATTGTTCACAGATACGCAGTATTTT
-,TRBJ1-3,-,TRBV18,CASSPQDSGNTIYF,TGTGCCAGCTCACCTCAGGACTCTGGAAACACCATATATTTT
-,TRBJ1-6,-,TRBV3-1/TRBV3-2,CASSPIMFQYCKQGGFVRISLHF,TGTGCCAGCAGCCCCATTATGTTTCAATACTGCAAACAGGGAGGGTTTGTTAGGATTTCCCTCCACTTT
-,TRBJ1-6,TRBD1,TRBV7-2,CASSRDREVSPLHF,TGTGCCAGCAGCCGGGACAGGGAGGTGTCACCCCTCCACTTT
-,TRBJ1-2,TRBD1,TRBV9,CASSVAGTDGYTF,TGTGCCAGCAGCGTAGCCGGGACAGATGGCTACACCTTC
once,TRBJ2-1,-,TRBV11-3,CASSSQLEWQVYNEQFF,TGTGCCAGCAGCTCCCAGCTCGAGTGGCAGGTATACAATGAGCAGTTCTTC
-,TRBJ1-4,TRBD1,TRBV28,CAGGQINEKLFF,TGTGCCGGGGGACAGATTAATGAAAAACTGTTTTTT
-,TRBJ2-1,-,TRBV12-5,CASGLVIVDSDSYNEQFF,TGTGCTAGTGGTTTGGTAATTGTGGACAGTGACTCCTACAATGAGCAGTTCTTC
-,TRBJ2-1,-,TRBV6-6,CASSYSAGSTNEQFF,TGTGCCAGCAGTTACTCAGCGGGTAGCACCAATGAGCAGTTCTTC
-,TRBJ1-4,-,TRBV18,CASFRDKGNEKLFF,TGTGCCAGCTTCAGGGACAAGGGTAATGAAAAACTGTTTTTT
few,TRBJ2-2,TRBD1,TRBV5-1,CASRLSGTGVTGELFF,TGCGCCAGCAGACTGAGTGGGACAGGGGTTACCGGGGAGCTGTTTTTT
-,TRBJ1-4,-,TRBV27,CASKGIAVRDEKLFF,TGTGCCAGCAAGGGCATAGCGGTCAGGGATGAAAAACTGTTTTTT
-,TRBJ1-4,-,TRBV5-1,CASSFRGVPEKLFF,TGCGCCAGCAGCTTCAGGGGAGTTCCAGAAAAACTGTTTTTT
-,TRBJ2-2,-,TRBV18,CASSPIATGELFF,TGTGCCAGCTCACCAATAGCGACCGGGGAGCTGTTTTTT
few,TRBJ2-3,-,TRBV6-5,CASSPSDTQYF,TGTGCCAGCAGTCCCTCAGATACGCAGTATTTT
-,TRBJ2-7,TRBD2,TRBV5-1,CASSQQPTSHEQYF,TGCGCCAGCAGCCAACAACCGACTAGCCACGAGCAGTACTTC
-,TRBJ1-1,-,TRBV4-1,CASSQDDAQFTEAFF,TGCGCCAGCAGCCAAGATGATGCCCAGTTCACTGAAGCTTTCTTT
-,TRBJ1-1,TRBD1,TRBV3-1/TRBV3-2,CASRTGVFTEAFF,TGTGCCAGCAGGACAGGGGTATTCACTGAAGCTTTCTTT
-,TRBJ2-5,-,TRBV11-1,CASGTEQVAETQYF,TGTGCCAGCGGAACTGAGCAGGTGGCGGAGACCCAGTACTTC
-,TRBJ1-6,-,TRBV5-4,CASSLEAAYNSPLHF,TGTGCCAGCAGCTTGGAGGCGGCCTATAATTCACCCCTCCACTTT
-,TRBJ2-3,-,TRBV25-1,CASSELGRGPDTQYF,TGTGCCAGCAGTGAATTGGGCAGGGGTCCAGATACGCAGTATTTT
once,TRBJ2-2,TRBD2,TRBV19,CASRRSGRITGELFF,TGTGCCAGTAGAAGGAGCGGGAGAATTACCGGGGAGCTGTTTTTT
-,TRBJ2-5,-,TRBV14,CASSQETEQETQYF,TGTGCCAGCAGCCAAGAAACAGAACAAGAGACCCAGTACTTC
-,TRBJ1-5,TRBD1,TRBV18,CASSDRYQPQHF,TGTGCCAGCTCGGACAGGTATCAGCCCCAGCATTTT
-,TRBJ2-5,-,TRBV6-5,CASSYYPSGETQYF,TGTGCCAGCAGTTACTATCCCAGTGGCGAGACCCAGTACTTC
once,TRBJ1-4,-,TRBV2,CASSGRQPTLEKLFF,TGTGCCAGCAGTGGCCGACAGCCCACGCTTGAAAAACTGTTTTTT
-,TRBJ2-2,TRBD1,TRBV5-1,CASSFATGDTGELFF,TGCGCCAGCAGCTTCGCGACAGGGGACACCGGGGAGCTGTTTTTT
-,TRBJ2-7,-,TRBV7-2,CASSLAQVNEQYF,TGTGCCAGCAGCTTAGCGCAGGTTAACGAGCAGTACTTC
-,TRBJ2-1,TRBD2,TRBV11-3,CASSLRTSGGPQFF,TGTGCCAGCAGCCTAAGGACTAGCGGGGGCCCCCAGTTCTTC
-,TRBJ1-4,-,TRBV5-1,CASNTGGTNEKLFF,TGCGCCAGCAATACAGGCGGAACTAATGAAAAACTGTTTTTT
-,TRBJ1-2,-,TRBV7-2,CASSLVRQVAQHGYTF,TGTGCCAGCAGCTTAGTCCGACAGGTCGCGCAGCATGGCTACACCTTC
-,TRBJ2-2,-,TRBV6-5,CASSSRDWNTGELFF,TGTGCCAGCAGTTCTAGGGACTGGAACACCGGGGAGCTGTTTTTT
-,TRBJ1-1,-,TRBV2,CASSEVRMNTEAFF,TGTGCCAGCAGTGAGGTCAGGATGAACACTGAAGCTTTCTTT
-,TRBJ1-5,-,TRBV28,CASKGRATSSNQPQHF,TGTGCCAGCAAGGGCAGGGCAACGAGTAGCAATCAGCCCCAGCATTTT
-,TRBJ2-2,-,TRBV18,CASPTGFSGNTGELFF,TGTGCCAGCCCCACAGGTTTTAGCGGGAACACCGGGGAGCTGTTTTTT
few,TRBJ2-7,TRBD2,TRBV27,CASSLGGRAAYEQYF,TGTGCCAGCAGTTTAGGCGGGAGGGCCGCCTACGAGCAGTACTTC
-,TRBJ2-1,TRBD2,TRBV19,CASSGSRGRAYNEQFF,TGTGCCAGTAGTGGCTCCCGCGGGAGGGCGTACAATGAGCAGTTCTTC
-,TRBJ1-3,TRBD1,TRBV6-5,CASKAKGANTIYF,TGTGCCAGCAAGGCTAAGGGGGCAAACACCATATATTTT
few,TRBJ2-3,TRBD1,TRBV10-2,CASIDRVRTDTQYF,TGCGCCAGCATAGACAGGGTCCGCACAGATACGCAGTATTTT